This T cell receptor (beta chain) originates from a study of T-cell reconstitution after alpha-beta-depleted transplantation in children. This clonotype showed up many times. Researchers prepared the TCRbeta library using unique molecular identifiers, the study reports. TCRdb re-called the PCR reads through MiXCR, storing one row per CDR3 protein. The sample holds 700,000 to 850,000 distinct CDR3 sequences, roughly 15% seen once. This TCR was recovered from a male patient aged 10 to 17 who had a stem cell transplant for acute lymphoblastic leukemia, so the T cells may come from the graft donor. The specimen comprised PBMCs, mostly from graft donor cells, sampled 360 days after TCRalphabeta/CD19-depleted stem cell transplant.

CDR3: CASSLLAGGLTYEQYF. CDR3 in DNA: TGTGCCAGCAGTTTACTAGCGGGAGGCCTCACCTACGAGCAGTACTTC. This chain joins TRBV27 and TRBJ2-7; 11 nucleotides line up with TRBD2. With V trimmed by 2 bases and J by 2 bases, 5 bases remained unmatched. This CDR3 region has 16 residues. Germline V gives CDR1 MNHEY, CDR2 SMNVEV (reference sequence).